The 25 T cell receptor beta chains reported below all come from one sample, sequenced in a study of blood T cell repertoires in COVID-19. This table comes from immunoSEQ multiplex PCR, and its TCRdb copy is limited to in-frame clones, with some not included. In the table there are 190,000 or so clones, around 82% of which are singletons. The sample consisted of PBMCs or T cells enriched from blood (not recorded which). Every receptor here comes from a man aged 35 to 55 who had recovered from COVID-19.

V usage is TRBV10-3 and J usage is TRBJ1-3; weak D call: TRBD1 (5 bases). Germline-derived CDR1 and CDR2 are ENHRY and SYGVKD. Deletions cut 6 bases from V and 0 bases from J, with 12 bases between. The CDR3 is made up of 15 amino acids. The CDR3 DNA reads as TGTGCCATCAGCGGACACCCTAGCTCTGGAAACACCATATATTTT. It is translated as CAISGHPSSGNTIYF.

This clone has a handful of counts. J is TRBJ2-7 and V is TRBV7-3; TRBD1 matches at 9 bases. Germline values: CDR1 SGHTA, CDR2 FQGTGA. V dropped 4 bases and J dropped 7; count of bases not matched to a gene: 5. This CDR3 comprises 13 residues. The CDR3 coding sequence is TGTGCCAGCAGCTCCGACAGGGGGGGTGAGCAGTACTTC. Its translation: CASSSDRGGEQYF.

The rearrangement joins TRBV4-1 to TRBJ1-3; D remains ambiguous. Between the trimmed V and J ends, which lost 1 base and 4 bases, there was a span of 5 bases. The germline CDR1 and CDR2 sequences are MGHRA and YSYEKL. The CDR3 is 13 amino acids. The CDR3 region has the DNA TGCGCCAGCAGCCAAGTCGGGGGAAACACCATATATTTT. As protein: CASSQVGGNTIYF.

The rearrangement links TRBV19 to TRBJ2-3, with D maybe TRBD1 (5 bases). Germline lookup yields CDR1 LNHDA and CDR2 SQIVND (reference sequence). Trimming cost V 3 bases and J 4 bases, with 11 bases left between them. This CDR3 has 14 residues. CDR3 region: CASSIQGFSDTQYF. The CDR3 DNA reads as TGTGCCAGTAGTATTCAGGGATTCTCAGATACGCAGTATTTT.

The rearrangement uses TRBV27 and TRBJ1-5; D remains unclear. This CDR3 comprises 14 residues. V lost 5 bases and J 6 bases, leaving 14 bases between the germline ends. CDR1 and CDR2 from the germline V gene are MNHEY and SMNVEV (reference sequence). DNA for the CDR3: TGTGCCAGCAGTGGACGAAACGGGGTTCAGCCCCAGCATTTT. Translating gives CASSGRNGVQPQHF.

V usage is TRBV4-2 and J usage is TRBJ2-3; D remains ambiguous. The CDR3 runs to 14 residues. Germline lookup yields CDR1 LGHNA and CDR2 YNFKEQ. The V and J ends lost 0 bases and 6 bases respectively, with 10 bases between them. CDR3 DNA: TGTGCCAGCAGCCAAGAGTTCGGGTTGGATACGCAGTATTTT. This translates into CASSQEFGLDTQYF.

This chain joins TRBV7-9 and TRBJ1-6; D remains unclear. The CDR3 consists of 13 residues. Trimming took 5 bases from V and 3 from J, leaving 5 bases between them. CDR1 and CDR2 from the germline V gene are SEHNR and FQNEAQ (reference sequence). In DNA, the CDR3 is TGTGCCAGCAGCACTGACTATAATTCACCCCTCCACTTT. Translated: CASSTDYNSPLHF. Looking up the rest from reference TRBV7-9 and TRBJ1-6 gives the full variable domain: DTGVSQNPRHKITKRGQNVTFRCDPISEHNRLYWYRQTLGQGPEFLTYFQNEAQLEKSRLLSDRFSAERPKGSFSTLEIQRTEQGDSAMYLCASSTDYNSPLHFGNGTRLTVT.

This sequence joins TRBV29-1 and TRBJ1-2; 10 nucleotides match TRBD1. J was trimmed by 5 bases and V by 2 bases; bases with no gene match: 2. The germline gives CDR1 SQVTM, CDR2 ANQGSEA. CDR3 size: 13 residues. CDR3 coding DNA: TGCAGCGTTGAACGACAGGGGGCTTATGGCTACACCTTC. Protein product: CSVERQGAYGYTF.

V and J are TRBV5-1 and TRBJ2-1, with 8 nucleotides matching TRBD2. This CDR3 comprises 17 residues. J was trimmed by 4 bases and V by 1 base; bases with no gene match: 10. The V gene's germline CDR1 is SGHRS and CDR2 YFSETQ. For the CDR3, the DNA is TGCGCCAGCAGCTTGAAATCTCGGACTAGCCCTTACAATGAGCAGTTCTTC. This encodes CASSLKSRTSPYNEQFF.

The chain carries TRBV10-2 and TRBJ2-7, with 12 bases fitting TRBD2. The germline V gene encodes CDR1 WSHSY and CDR2 SAAADI. With 5 bases clipped from V and 7 bases from J, the junction kept 9 bases outside the gene matches. The CDR3 spans 15 residues. The CDR3 coding sequence is TGCGCCAGCAGTCAAAGACTAGCGGGGGTGGGTGAGCAGTACTTC. Its protein product is CASSQRLAGVGEQYF.

This clone has ten or more counts. The gene calls are TRBV28 and TRBJ2-1; TRBD2 aligns across 12 bases. J gave up 1 base and V 6 bases, and 1 base lay outside the gene matches. CDR1 is MDHEN, CDR2 SYDVKM, per germline. The CDR3 loop spans 15 amino acids. In DNA, the CDR3 is TGTGCCAGCAGCCTAGCGGGGGGGTCCTACAATGAGCAGTTCTTC. This encodes CASSLAGGSYNEQFF.

The rearrangement joins TRBV19 to TRBJ1-5, with D perhaps matching TRBD1 (6 bases). Trimming pared 8 bases from V and 1 base from J, leaving 15 bases between. CDR1 and CDR2 from the germline V gene are LNHDA and SQIVND (reference sequence). The CDR3 has 15 residues. CDR3 protein: CASASGEGSNQPQHF. The DNA for the CDR3 is TGTGCCAGTGCCTCAGGGGAAGGGAGCAATCAGCCCCAGCATTTT.

The J gene is TRBJ1-4, the V gene TRBV4-1, with 10 bases aligning to TRBD1. Germline CDR1 MGHRA, CDR2 YSYEKL. CDR3 size: 15 residues. V lost 1 base to trimming and J lost 8 bases; unmatched junction nucleotides: 4. The CDR3 bases are TGCGCCAGCAGCCAAGGGACAGGGGGAGTAGAAAAACTGTTTTTT. It yields the protein CASSQGTGGVEKLFF.

J is TRBJ1-2 and V is TRBV6-6, with 7 bases identical to TRBD1. The J segment lost 6 bases and the V segment lost 5 bases, leaving 6 bases of the junction unmatched. The CDR3 is 13 amino acids. CDR1 is MNHNY, CDR2 SVGAGI, per germline (reference sequence). In DNA, the CDR3 is TGTGCCAGCAGTCACCCGACAGGGAATGGCTACACCTTC. Translating gives CASSHPTGNGYTF.

The CDR3 region has the DNA TGCGCCAGCAGCCAAGATACGAACAGGGTATTTTCGACTAATGAAAAACTGTTTTTT. It translates to CASSQDTNRVFSTNEKLFF. The rearrangement joins TRBV4-1 to TRBJ1-4; the D gene is possibly TRBD1 (6 bases). Germline CDR1 is MGHRA and CDR2 is YSYEKL. Deletions cut 0 bases from V and 2 bases from J, with 19 bases between. This CDR3 comprises 19 residues.

The V gene is TRBV9, the J gene TRBJ1-2; 8 bases map to TRBD1. From germline, CDR1 is SGDLS and CDR2 YYNGEE. The trim removed 2 bases at V and 3 bases at J, leaving 9 bases unmatched. The CDR3 sequence is 16 residues long. The DNA for the CDR3 is TGTGCCAGCAGCGTCGGATCAGGGGGCGTGTACTATGGCTACACCTTC. Protein product: CASSVGSGGVYYGYTF.

The gene calls are TRBV2 and TRBJ1-1, with a weak D call TRBD1 (5 bases). The CDR3 is made up of 12 amino acids. The V and J ends lost 8 bases and 0 bases respectively, with 7 bases between them. Germline V lookup: CDR1 SNHLY, CDR2 FYNNEI. In DNA, the CDR3 is TGTGCCAGCCACAGGATGAACACTGAAGCTTTCTTT. This sequence encodes CASHRMNTEAFF.

This chain uses TRBV29-1 with TRBJ2-7; D is possibly TRBD1 (5 bases). Trimming stripped 0 bases from V and 2 bases from J, with 14 bases between. The CDR3 extends over 15 amino acids. The germline V gene has CDR1 SQVTM and CDR2 ANQGSEA. CDR3 amino acids: CSVEDRQGLAYEQYF. CDR3 DNA: TGCAGCGTTGAAGATCGGCAGGGATTAGCCTACGAGCAGTACTTC.

The CDR3, as DNA: TGTGCCACCAGCAGGGACCCTAGCGGGGAAGAGACCCAGTACTTC. It yields the protein CATSRDPSGEETQYF. The chain carries TRBV15 and TRBJ2-5; the match to TRBD2 covers 9 bases. CDR1 and CDR2 (germline): LNHNV, YYDKDF (reference sequence). This CDR3 has 15 residues. Trimming removed 3 bases from V and 3 bases from J; junction bases left unmatched: 5.

This chain links TRBV19 with TRBJ1-1; 7 nucleotides match TRBD1. Germline values: CDR1 LNHDA, CDR2 SQIVND (reference sequence). CDR3 size: 15 residues. After removal of 5 bases from V and 4 bases from J, the junction contained 10 bases not matched to a gene. The CDR3 nucleotides are TGTGCCAGTAGTGGTCGACAGGGTTCCCTCACTGAAGCTTTCTTT. Amino acids: CASSGRQGSLTEAFF.

Written as DNA, the CDR3 is TGTGCCAGCAAGGGACAGGGAGCTAACTATGGCTACACCTTC. This encodes CASKGQGANYGYTF. This chain uses TRBV6-5 with TRBJ1-2, with 9 nucleotides matching TRBD1. With 7 bases clipped from V and 0 bases from J, the junction kept 3 bases outside the gene matches. The CDR3 sequence is 14 residues long. Germline values: CDR1 MNHEY, CDR2 SVGAGI.

The chain employs TRBV19 and TRBJ1-1; TRBD1 matches 7 bases. CDR1 and CDR2 (germline): LNHDA, SQIVND (reference sequence). V lost 7 bases and J lost 1; bases outside the gene matches: 9. The CDR3 loop spans 15 amino acids. In DNA form, the CDR3 reads TGTGCCAGTACCAATACCGGGACAGCGAACACTGAAGCTTTCTTT. The encoded protein is CASTNTGTANTEAFF.

V and J are TRBV28 and TRBJ1-5, with 10 nucleotides matching TRBD1. With V trimmed by 6 bases and J by 6 bases, 5 bases remained unmatched. Germline V gene lookup returns CDR1 MDHEN and CDR2 SYDVKM. This CDR3 is built from 14 residues. CDR3 in DNA: TGTGCCAGCAGACGACAGGGGGCGAGTCAGCCCCAGCATTTT. This encodes CASRRQGASQPQHF.

The CDR3 reads CASSQGTLGSDEKLFF. CDR3 sequence (DNA): TGTGCCAGCAGCCAAGGGACTCTAGGGTCTGATGAAAAACTGTTTTTT. This chain links TRBV4-2 with TRBJ1-4; D not resolved. The CDR3 has 16 residues. Trimming stripped 1 base from V and 6 bases from J, with 15 bases between. Germline CDR1 is LGHNA and CDR2 is YNFKEQ.

The rearrangement uses TRBV9 and TRBJ1-3; tentative D call: TRBD1 (5 bases). The CDR3 runs to 14 residues. Germline V gives CDR1 SGDLS, CDR2 YYNGEE. V was clipped by 1 base and J by 8 bases, with 13 bases between them. CDR3 residues: CASSVLAGQDTIYF. CDR3 sequence (DNA): TGTGCCAGCAGCGTACTTGCAGGGCAGGACACCATATATTTT.